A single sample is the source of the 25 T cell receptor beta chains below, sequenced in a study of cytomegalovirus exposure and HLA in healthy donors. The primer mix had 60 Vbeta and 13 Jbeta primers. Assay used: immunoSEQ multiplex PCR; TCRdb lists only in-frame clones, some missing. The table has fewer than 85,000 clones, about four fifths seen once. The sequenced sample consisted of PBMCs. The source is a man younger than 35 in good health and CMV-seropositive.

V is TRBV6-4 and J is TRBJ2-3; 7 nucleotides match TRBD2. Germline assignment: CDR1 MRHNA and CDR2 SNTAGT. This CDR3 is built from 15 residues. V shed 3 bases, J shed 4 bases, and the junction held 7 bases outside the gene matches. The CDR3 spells CASSEGQRGSDTQYF. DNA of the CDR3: TGTGCCAGCAGTGAAGGCCAGCGGGGATCAGATACGCAGTATTTT.

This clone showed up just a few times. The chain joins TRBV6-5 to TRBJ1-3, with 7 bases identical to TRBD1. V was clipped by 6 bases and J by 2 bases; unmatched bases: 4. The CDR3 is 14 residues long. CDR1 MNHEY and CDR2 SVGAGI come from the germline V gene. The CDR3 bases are TGTGCCAGCAGGACAGGGAGCCCTGGAAACACCATATATTTT. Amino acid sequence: CASRTGSPGNTIYF.

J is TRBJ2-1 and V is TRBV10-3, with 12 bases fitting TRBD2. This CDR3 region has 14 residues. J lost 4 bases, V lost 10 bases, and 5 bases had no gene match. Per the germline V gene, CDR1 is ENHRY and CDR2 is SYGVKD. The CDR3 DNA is TGTGCCACCACTAGCGGGAGGAATTACAATGAGCAGTTCTTC. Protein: CATTSGRNYNEQFF.

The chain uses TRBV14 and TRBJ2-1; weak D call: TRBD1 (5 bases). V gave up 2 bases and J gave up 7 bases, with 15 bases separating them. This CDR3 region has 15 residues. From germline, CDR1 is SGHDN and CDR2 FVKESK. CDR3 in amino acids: CASSQSLWAGNEQFF. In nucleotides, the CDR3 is TGTGCCAGCAGCCAAAGCTTGTGGGCAGGGAATGAGCAGTTCTTC.

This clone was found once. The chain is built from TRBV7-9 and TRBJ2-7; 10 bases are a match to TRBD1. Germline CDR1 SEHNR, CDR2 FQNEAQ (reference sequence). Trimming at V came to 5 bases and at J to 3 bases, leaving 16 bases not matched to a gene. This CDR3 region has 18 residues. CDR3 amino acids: CASSTRDRGTKGDYEQYF. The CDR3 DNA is TGTGCCAGCAGCACCCGGGACAGGGGAACAAAGGGGGACTACGAGCAGTACTTC.

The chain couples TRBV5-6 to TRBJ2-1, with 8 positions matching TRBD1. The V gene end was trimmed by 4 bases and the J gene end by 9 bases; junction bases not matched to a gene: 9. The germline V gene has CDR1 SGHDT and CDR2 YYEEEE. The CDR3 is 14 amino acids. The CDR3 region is CASSLNRGWAEQFF. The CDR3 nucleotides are TGTGCCAGCAGCCTTAACAGGGGGTGGGCTGAGCAGTTCTTC.

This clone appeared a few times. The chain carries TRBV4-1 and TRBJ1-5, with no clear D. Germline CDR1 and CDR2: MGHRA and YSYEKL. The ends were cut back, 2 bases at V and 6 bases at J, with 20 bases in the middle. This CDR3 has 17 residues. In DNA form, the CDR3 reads TGCGCCAGCAGCCAATCAGAGGTCCGGGGTCTAGGTCAGCCCCAGCATTTT. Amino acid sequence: CASSQSEVRGLGQPQHF.

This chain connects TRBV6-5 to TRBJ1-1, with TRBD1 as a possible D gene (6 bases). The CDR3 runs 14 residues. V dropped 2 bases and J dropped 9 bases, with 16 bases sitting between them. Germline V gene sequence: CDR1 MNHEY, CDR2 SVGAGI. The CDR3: CASSYPGQRTQAFF. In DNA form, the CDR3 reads TGTGCCAGCAGTTACCCGGGACAAAGGACCCAAGCTTTCTTT.

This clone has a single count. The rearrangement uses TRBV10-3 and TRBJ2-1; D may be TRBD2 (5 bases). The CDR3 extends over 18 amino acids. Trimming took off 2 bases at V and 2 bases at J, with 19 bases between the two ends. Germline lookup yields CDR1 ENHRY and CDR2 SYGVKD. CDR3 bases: TGTGCCATCAGTGAGCTATCCGAGATGGAGGTCCCCTACAATGAGCAGTTCTTC. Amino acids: CAISELSEMEVPYNEQFF.

CDR3 residues: CATSRDQGVSYNEQFF. For the CDR3, the DNA is TGTGCCACCAGCAGAGATCAGGGGGTCTCCTACAATGAGCAGTTCTTC. The J gene is TRBJ2-1, the V gene TRBV15, with 7 bases lining up with TRBD1. The CDR3 is made up of 16 amino acids. Germline V gene data show CDR1 as LNHNV and CDR2 as YYDKDF (reference sequence). The V segment lost 0 bases and the J segment 0 bases; nucleotides outside the gene matches: 2.

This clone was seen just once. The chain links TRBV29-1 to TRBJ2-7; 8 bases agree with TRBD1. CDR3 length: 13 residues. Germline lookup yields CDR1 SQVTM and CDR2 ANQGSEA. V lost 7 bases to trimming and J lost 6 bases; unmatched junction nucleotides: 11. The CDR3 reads CSAAGQDGSEQYF. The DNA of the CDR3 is TGCAGCGCCGCGGGACAGGATGGTTCCGAGCAGTACTTC.

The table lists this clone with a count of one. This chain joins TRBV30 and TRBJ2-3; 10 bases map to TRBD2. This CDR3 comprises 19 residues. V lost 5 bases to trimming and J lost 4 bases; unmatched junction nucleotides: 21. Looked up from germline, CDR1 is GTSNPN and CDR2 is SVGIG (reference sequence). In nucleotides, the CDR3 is TGTGCCTGGGGAACCAGGGGCACTAGCGGGACCCCAATGCCAGATACGCAGTATTTT. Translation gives CAWGTRGTSGTPMPDTQYF.

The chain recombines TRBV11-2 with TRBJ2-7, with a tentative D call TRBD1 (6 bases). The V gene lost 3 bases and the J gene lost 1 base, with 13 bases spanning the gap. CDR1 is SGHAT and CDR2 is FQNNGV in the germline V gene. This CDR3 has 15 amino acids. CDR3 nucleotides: TGTGCCAGCAGCTTGACGACAGGCCAGTCCTACGAGCAGTACTTC. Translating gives CASSLTTGQSYEQYF.

For the CDR3, the DNA is TGTGCCAGCAGCCCTCGGGGGGGTAGCGGGACTGAGCAGTTCTTC. Translation gives CASSPRGGSGTEQFF. This chain joins TRBV13 and TRBJ2-1; TRBD2 agrees at 8 bases. This CDR3 contains 15 residues. The trim removed 5 bases at V and 9 bases at J, leaving 12 bases unmatched. CDR1 PRHDT and CDR2 FYEKMQ come from the germline V gene (reference sequence).

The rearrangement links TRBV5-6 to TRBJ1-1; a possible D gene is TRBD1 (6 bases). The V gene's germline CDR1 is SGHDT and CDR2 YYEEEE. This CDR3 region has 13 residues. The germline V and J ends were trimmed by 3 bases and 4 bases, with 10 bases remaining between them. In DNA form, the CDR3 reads TGTGCCAGCAGCTCAGGGGTTTCCACTGAAGCTTTCTTT. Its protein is CASSSGVSTEAFF.

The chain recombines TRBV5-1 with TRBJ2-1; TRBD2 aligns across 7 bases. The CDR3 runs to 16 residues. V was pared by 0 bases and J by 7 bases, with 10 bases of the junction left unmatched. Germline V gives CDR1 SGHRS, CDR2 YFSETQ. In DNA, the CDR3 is TGCGCCAGCAGCTTGGCCCCCCAGCGGGACTTTAATGAGCAGTTCTTC. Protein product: CASSLAPQRDFNEQFF.

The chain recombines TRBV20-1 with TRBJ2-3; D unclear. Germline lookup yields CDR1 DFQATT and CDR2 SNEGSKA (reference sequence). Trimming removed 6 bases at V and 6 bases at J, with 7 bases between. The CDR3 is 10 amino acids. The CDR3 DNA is TGCAGTGCCCGAGAGGATACGCAGTATTTT. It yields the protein CSAREDTQYF.

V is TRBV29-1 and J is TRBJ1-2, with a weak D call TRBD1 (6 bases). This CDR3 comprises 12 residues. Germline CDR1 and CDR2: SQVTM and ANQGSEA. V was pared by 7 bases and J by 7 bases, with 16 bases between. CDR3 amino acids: CSAGHPQGGYTF. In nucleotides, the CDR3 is TGCAGCGCGGGACACCCCCAGGGTGGCTACACCTTC.

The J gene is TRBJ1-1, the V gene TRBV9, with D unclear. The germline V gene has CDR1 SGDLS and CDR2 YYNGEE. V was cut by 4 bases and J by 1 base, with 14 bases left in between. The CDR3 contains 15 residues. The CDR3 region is CASSPEGGGNTEAFF. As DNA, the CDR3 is TGTGCCAGCAGCCCCGAGGGAGGAGGGAACACTGAAGCTTTCTTT.

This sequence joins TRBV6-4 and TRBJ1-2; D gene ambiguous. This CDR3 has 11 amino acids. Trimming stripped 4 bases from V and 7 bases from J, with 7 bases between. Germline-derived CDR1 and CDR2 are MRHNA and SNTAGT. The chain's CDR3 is CASSGGSGYTF. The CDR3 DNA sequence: TGTGCCAGCAGTGGAGGGAGTGGCTACACCTTC.

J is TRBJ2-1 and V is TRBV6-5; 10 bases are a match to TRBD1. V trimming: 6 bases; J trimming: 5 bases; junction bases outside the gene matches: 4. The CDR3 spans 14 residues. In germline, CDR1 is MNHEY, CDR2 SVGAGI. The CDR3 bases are TGTGCCAGCAGGGGGACAGGGGCAAACAATGAGCAGTTCTTC. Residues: CASRGTGANNEQFF.

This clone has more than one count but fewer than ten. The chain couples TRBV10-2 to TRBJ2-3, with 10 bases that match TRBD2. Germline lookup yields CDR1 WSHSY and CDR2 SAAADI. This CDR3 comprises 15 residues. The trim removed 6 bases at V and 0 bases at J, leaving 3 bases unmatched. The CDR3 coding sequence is TGCGCCAGCAGGTGGACTAGCGGCAGCACAGATACGCAGTATTTT. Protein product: CASRWTSGSTDTQYF.

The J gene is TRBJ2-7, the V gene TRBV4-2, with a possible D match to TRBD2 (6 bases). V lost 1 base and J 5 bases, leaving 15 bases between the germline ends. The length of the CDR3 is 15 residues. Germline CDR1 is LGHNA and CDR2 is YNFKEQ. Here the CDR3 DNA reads TGTGCCAGCAGCCAAGTGGACTACCCCGGGGACGAGCAGTACTTC. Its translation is CASSQVDYPGDEQYF.

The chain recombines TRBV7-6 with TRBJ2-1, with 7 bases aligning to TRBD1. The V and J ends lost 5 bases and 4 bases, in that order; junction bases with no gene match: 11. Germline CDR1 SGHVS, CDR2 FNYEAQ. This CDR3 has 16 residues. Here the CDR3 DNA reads TGTGCCAGCAGCATATTGACAGGGCTAGGGTACAATGAGCAGTTCTTC. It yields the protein CASSILTGLGYNEQFF.

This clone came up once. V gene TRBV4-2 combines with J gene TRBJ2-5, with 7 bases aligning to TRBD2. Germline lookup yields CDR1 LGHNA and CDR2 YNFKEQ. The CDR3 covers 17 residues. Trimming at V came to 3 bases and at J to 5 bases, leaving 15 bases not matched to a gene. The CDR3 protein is CASSHGSLAGLGETQYF. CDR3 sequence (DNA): TGTGCCAGCAGCCACGGGTCATTAGCGGGCCTGGGGGAGACCCAGTACTTC.